Shown below are 24 T cell receptor beta chains from a single sample sequenced in a study of T-cell memory formation after mild COVID-19. In TCRdb, the 5' RACE reads were re-called with MiXCR into one record per CDR3 protein. The table lists more than 350,000 distinct CDR3 sequences, more than 20% of them singletons. Sequenced sample: PBMCs or a T cell subset sorted from them (not recorded which). The source of these receptors is an adult woman who had mild COVID-19 (a few samples of this study predate the infection). Cell type and time point are not known.

V gene TRBV2 combines with J gene TRBJ2-4, with TRBD1 as a possible D gene (7 bases). Trimming took off 6 bases at V and 7 bases at J, with 16 bases between the two ends. Germline CDR1 reads SNHLY; CDR2 reads FYNNEI. The CDR3 totals 14 residues. The CDR3 loop reads CASRGGRGYNIQYF. CDR3 nucleotide sequence: TGTGCCAGCAGGGGGGGCAGGGGGTATAACATTCAGTACTTC.

The chain is built from TRBV6-5 and TRBJ2-2, with D possibly TRBD2 on 6 matching bases. The V gene's germline CDR1 is MNHEY and CDR2 SVGAGI. This CDR3 has 15 residues. Trimming shortened V by 6 bases and J by 2 bases, and 13 bases separated the two germline ends. The CDR3 DNA sequence: TGTGCCAGCAGATGGACTACTACAAACACCGGGGAGCTGTTTTTT. Amino acid sequence: CASRWTTTNTGELFF.

The rearrangement links TRBV9 to TRBJ2-5; possible D gene TRBD1, 6 bases. The CDR3 sequence is 13 residues long. Trimming left V 4 bases short and J 5 bases short, with 12 bases between. Germline CDR1 SGDLS, CDR2 YYNGEE. The DNA for the CDR3 is TGTGCCAGCAGCATCACAGGGCGCGAGACCCAGTACTTC. Encoded protein: CASSITGRETQYF.

This chain links TRBV20-1 with TRBJ2-5, with a tentative D call TRBD2 (5 bases). The CDR3 is made up of 13 amino acids. Germline CDR1 reads DFQATT; CDR2 reads SNEGSKA (reference sequence). V lost 3 bases and J 5 bases, leaving 13 bases between the germline ends. The CDR3 loop is CSASIQWRETQYF. The CDR3, as DNA: TGCAGTGCTAGTATACAGTGGAGGGAGACCCAGTACTTC.

This clonotype was recorded a few times. The V gene is TRBV3-1, the J gene TRBJ2-1; TRBD1 matches at 12 bases. The ends lost 4 bases at V and 8 bases at J; junction bases unmatched: 6. In germline, CDR1 is LGHDT, CDR2 YNNKEL (reference sequence). The CDR3 is 15 amino acids. Written as DNA, the CDR3 is TGTGCCAGCAGCCCGGGACAGGGGGCCTTGGATGAGCAGTTCTTC. It translates to CASSPGQGALDEQFF.

The V call is TRBV4-1, the J call TRBJ2-1; perhaps TRBD2 as D (6 bases). This CDR3 spans 15 amino acids. Trimming left V 3 bases short and J 4 bases short, with 13 bases between. Germline V gene sequence: CDR1 MGHRA, CDR2 YSYEKL. The CDR3 here is CASSQRDSMYNEQFF. CDR3 bases: TGCGCCAGCAGCCAGCGGGACTCCATGTACAATGAGCAGTTCTTC.

This clonotype was counted a few times. The V and J genes are TRBV11-3 and TRBJ2-2; a possible D gene is TRBD2 (5 bases). The CDR3 runs 16 residues. Deletions cut 1 base from V and 0 bases from J, with 9 bases between. Germline CDR1 reads SGHNT; CDR2 reads YENEEA. The CDR3 loop reads CASSLVSATNTGELFF. The CDR3 DNA is TGTGCCAGCAGCTTAGTTAGCGCGACGAACACCGGGGAGCTGTTTTTT.

The J gene is TRBJ1-6, the V gene TRBV7-8; D possibly corresponds to TRBD1 (5 bases). The CDR3 is 16 amino acids. Between the trimmed V and J ends, which lost 1 base and 9 bases, there was a span of 16 bases. Germline lookup yields CDR1 SGHVS and CDR2 FQNEAQ. The CDR3 protein is CASSLGFREASSPLHF. CDR3 nucleotide sequence: TGTGCCAGCAGCTTAGGGTTCAGGGAGGCGAGTTCACCCCTCCACTTT. Drawing the rest from reference TRBV7-8 and TRBJ1-6, the complete variable domain is GAGVSQSPRYKVAKRGQDVALRCDPISGHVSLFWYQQALGQGPEFLTYFQNEAQLDKSGLPSDRFFAERPEGSVSTLKIQRTQQEDSAVYLCASSLGFREASSPLHFGNGTRLTVT.

This clonotype was observed a few times. The CDR3 nucleotides are TGCGCCAGCAGACTTGGACAGGGACATACTAATGAAAAACTGTTTTTT. Its translation: CASRLGQGHTNEKLFF. This chain links TRBV5-1 with TRBJ1-4; 8 nucleotides line up with TRBD1. V lost 5 bases and J lost 2; bases outside the gene matches: 8. Germline V CDR1 and CDR2: SGHRS, YFSETQ. The CDR3 length is 16 residues.

The chain couples TRBV7-2 to TRBJ1-5, with 7 nucleotides matching TRBD1. Germline loops: CDR1 SGHTA, CDR2 FQGNSA. V gave up 6 bases and J gave up 3 bases; unmatched junction bases: 5. This CDR3 spans 14 amino acids. The CDR3 bases are TGTGCCAGCAGAATTGGGACAGACAATCAGCCCCAGCATTTT. Protein sequence: CASRIGTDNQPQHF. Using reference TRBV7-2 and TRBJ1-5 for the parts outside the CDR3, the full variable domain is GAGVSQSPSNKVTEKGKDVELRCDPISGHTALYWYRQSLGQGLEFLIYFQGNSAPDKSGLPSDRFSAERTGGSVSTLTIQRTQQEDSAVYLCASRIGTDNQPQHFGDGTRLSIL.

The chain uses TRBV20-1 and TRBJ1-6; tentatively, D is TRBD1 (5 bases). This CDR3 spans 13 amino acids. Germline CDR1 reads DFQATT; CDR2 reads SNEGSKA (reference sequence). The ends were cut back, 4 bases at V and 8 bases at J, with 12 bases in the middle. For the CDR3, the DNA is TGCAGTGCTACCTATTGGGGCGATTCACCCCTCCACTTT. Translation gives CSATYWGDSPLHF.

Ten or more counts support this clonotype. The chain combines TRBV5-1 with TRBJ2-5; the match to TRBD1 covers 9 bases. CDR3 length equals 15 residues. From germline, CDR1 is SGHRS and CDR2 YFSETQ. V trimming: 7 bases; J trimming: 4 bases; junction bases outside the gene matches: 11. The CDR3 DNA is TGCGCCAGCGGGCCCGGACAGGGGTCTTCAGAGACCCAGTACTTC. It specifies CASGPGQGSSETQYF.

A note on this clonotype: One end of the junction does not line up with germline, which may come from a read error. This sequence joins TRBV7-6 and TRBJ1-2; 7 bases align to TRBD1. The CDR3 covers 14 residues. Germline lookup yields CDR1 SGHVS and CDR2 FNYEAQ. CDR3 residues: CASSLGGRVDGYTF. The DNA of the CDR3 is TGTGCCAGCAGTTTAGGGGGCCGGGTAGATGGCTACACCTTC.

The chain combines TRBV7-9 with TRBJ1-1, with unresolved D. The CDR3 is 17 amino acids. Deletions cut 7 bases from V and 1 base from J, with 22 bases between. From germline, CDR1 is SEHNR and CDR2 FQNEAQ (reference sequence). CDR3 residues: CASILGGQTWPNTEAFF. The CDR3 DNA reads as TGTGCCAGCATCCTCGGTGGGCAGACTTGGCCGAACACTGAAGCTTTCTTT.

This clonotype was picked up a small number of times. V and J are TRBV7-9 and TRBJ1-5; no reliable D call. CDR3 length: 12 amino acids. Germline V lookup: CDR1 SEHNR, CDR2 FQNEAQ (reference sequence). V shed 2 bases and J shed 3 bases, with 2 bases lying between them. The CDR3 loop reads CASSLINQPQHF. CDR3 DNA sequence: TGTGCCAGCAGCTTAATCAATCAGCCCCAGCATTTT.

The V gene is TRBV12-3 or TRBV12-4, the J gene TRBJ1-4, with unresolved D. Trimming stripped 2 bases from V and 7 bases from J, with 14 bases between. The CDR3 sequence is 15 residues long. The CDR3 loop reads CASSLKAPAREKLFF. In DNA, the CDR3 is TGTGCCAGCAGTTTAAAGGCGCCGGCTCGTGAAAAACTGTTTTTT.

The rearrangement joins TRBV12-5 to TRBJ2-1; 9 positions agree with TRBD1. CDR1 and CDR2 from the germline V gene are LGHNT and FRNRAP. The CDR3 extends over 16 amino acids. With V trimmed by 1 base and J by 2 bases, 3 bases remained unmatched. The CDR3 coding sequence is TGTGCTAGTGGTTTGGGGACAGGGGAGGCCTACAATGAGCAGTTCTTC. Protein sequence: CASGLGTGEAYNEQFF.

The rearrangement joins TRBV12-3 or TRBV12-4 to TRBJ1-1; maybe TRBD1 (5 bases). The V end was cut by 3 bases, the J end by 1 base, with 12 bases between. CDR3 length: 15 residues. The CDR3 DNA follows: TGTGCCAGCAGTTTGGGGGAGAACGCGAACACTGAAGCTTTCTTT. It specifies CASSLGENANTEAFF.

This clonotype was detected a few times. The V call is TRBV5-1, the J call TRBJ2-2; D unclear. V lost 4 bases and J 4 bases, leaving 8 bases between the germline ends. The germline V gene encodes CDR1 SGHRS and CDR2 YFSETQ. This CDR3 spans 13 amino acids. The CDR3 DNA sequence: TGCGCCAGCAGCGAGACCACCACCGGGGAGCTGTTTTTT. It is translated as CASSETTTGELFF.

This clonotype was seen a handful of times. The rearrangement joins TRBV7-2 to TRBJ2-1; D unclear. This CDR3 is 11 amino acids long. Germline V gene lookup returns CDR1 SGHTA and CDR2 FQGNSA. The germline V and J ends were trimmed by 1 base and 9 bases, with 4 bases remaining between them. The CDR3, as DNA: TGTGCCAGCAGCTTAGGAATTGAGCAGTTCTTC. Translation gives CASSLGIEQFF.

The chain is built from TRBV7-6 and TRBJ2-7, with 9 bases fitting TRBD1. The CDR3 covers 16 residues. The germline gives CDR1 SGHVS, CDR2 FNYEAQ. Unmatched junction bases numbered 5, after V lost 1 base and J lost 1 base. The CDR3 protein is CASSLGMGQGSYEQYF. CDR3 DNA sequence: TGTGCCAGCAGCTTAGGAATGGGACAGGGATCCTACGAGCAGTACTTC. Combining the CDR3 with reference TRBV7-6 and TRBJ2-7 gives the whole variable domain GAGVSQSPRYKVTKRGQDVALRCDPISGHVSLYWYRQALGQGPEFLTYFNYEAQQDKSGLPNDRFSAERPEGSISTLTIQRTEQRDSAMYRCASSLGMGQGSYEQYFGPGTRLTVT.

This rearrangement joins TRBV7-6 to TRBJ2-2; 10 bases map to TRBD1. This CDR3 spans 17 amino acids. The germline gives CDR1 SGHVS, CDR2 FNYEAQ. The J segment lost 6 bases and the V segment lost 5 bases, leaving 12 bases of the junction unmatched. The CDR3 is CASSPTDRGRRAGELFF. CDR3 nucleotides: TGTGCCAGCAGCCCAACAGACAGGGGGCGTAGAGCCGGGGAGCTGTTTTTT. Based on the CDR3 plus reference TRBV7-6 and TRBJ2-2, the full variable domain is GAGVSQSPRYKVTKRGQDVALRCDPISGHVSLYWYRQALGQGPEFLTYFNYEAQQDKSGLPNDRFSAERPEGSISTLTIQRTEQRDSAMYRCASSPTDRGRRAGELFFGEGSRLTVL.

This clonotype was counted a few times. V usage is TRBV12-3 or TRBV12-4 and J usage is TRBJ2-7, with 7 bases fitting TRBD1. The CDR3 runs to 12 residues. J lost 6 bases, V lost 5 bases, and 4 bases had no gene match. CDR3 nucleotide sequence: TGTGCCAGCAGTGCCACAGGGGCCGAGCAGTACTTC. This translates into CASSATGAEQYF.

The sample holds a few counts of this clonotype. The CDR3 DNA sequence: TGTGCCACCAGCAGAGGTCCCCCGGGACAGACATACAATGAGCAGTTCTTC. Protein sequence: CATSRGPPGQTYNEQFF. V and J are TRBV15 and TRBJ2-1, with 7 bases identical to TRBD1. The V gene's germline CDR1 is LNHNV and CDR2 YYDKDF (reference sequence). The CDR3 spans 17 residues. V lost 1 base, J lost 4 bases, and 10 bases stayed unmatched.